The 19 T cell receptor beta chains given below trace back to one sample, sequenced in a study of cytomegalovirus exposure and HLA in healthy donors (dated by TCRdb to the late 2010s). Receptor libraries were prepared by the immunoSEQ multiplex PCR assay. For the multiplex PCR, a mixture combining 60 forward primers for TCR Vbeta segments and 13 reverse primers for TCR Jbeta segments was used. As stored in TCRdb, this immuneACCESS dataset retains in-frame rearrangements with V and J assigned. A fraction of the clones does not appear; measured against another copy, unresolved V genes explain less than half of the discrepancy, and the remainder lacks a known reason. The sample has some 110,000 clones on record, about 80% of them singletons. The biggest ten clones account for 4.9% of the sample. Material: PBMCs. Receptor source: a man over 45 in good health and CMV-seropositive.

This clone came up a few times. V gene TRBV6-5 combines with J gene TRBJ1-1; D gene unclear. Germline values: CDR1 MNHEY, CDR2 SVGAGI. The CDR3 extends over 13 amino acids. V lost 7 bases, J lost 2 bases, and 11 bases lay in between. CDR3 loop: CASTLRDNTEAFF. The CDR3, as DNA: TGTGCCAGCACCCTCCGGGATAACACTGAAGCTTTCTTT.

The chain is built from TRBV2 and TRBJ1-2, with D perhaps TRBD1 (6 bases). Germline V CDR1 and CDR2: SNHLY, FYNNEI. Trimming stripped 1 base from V and 4 bases from J, with 13 bases between. The CDR3 runs to 15 residues. CDR3 DNA: TGTGCCAGCAGTGAAGGGGGGGGCAGAGGCTATGGCTACACCTTC. Its translation is CASSEGGGRGYGYTF. The entire variable domain, with the rest obtained from reference TRBV2 and TRBJ1-2, is as follows: EPEVTQTPSHQVTQMGQEVILRCVPISNHLYFYWYRQILGQKVEFLVSFYNNEISEKSEIFDDQFSVERPDGSNFTLKIRSTKLEDSAMYFCASSEGGGRGYGYTFGSGTRLTVV.

V usage is TRBV7-2 and J usage is TRBJ1-2, with TRBD1 matching 8 bases. Germline V gene lookup returns CDR1 SGHTA and CDR2 FQGNSA. The CDR3 consists of 12 residues. Trimming at V came to 5 bases and at J to 12 bases, leaving 8 bases not matched to a gene. CDR3 amino acids: CASSANGQGHTF. The CDR3 nucleotides read TGTGCCAGCAGCGCCAACGGACAGGGCCACACCTTC.

This sequence joins TRBV30 and TRBJ1-2; no clear D. The CDR3 loop spans 12 amino acids. Trimming shortened V by 0 bases and J by 7 bases, and 9 bases separated the two germline ends. Germline V gene sequence: CDR1 GTSNPN, CDR2 SVGIG (reference sequence). The CDR3 is CAWSVTRGGYTF. CDR3 in DNA: TGTGCCTGGAGTGTAACACGGGGTGGCTACACCTTC.

This chain uses TRBV10-3 with TRBJ2-4; maybe TRBD1 (5 bases). This CDR3 is 12 amino acids long. Germline loops: CDR1 ENHRY, CDR2 SYGVKD. The V end lost 4 bases, the J end lost 7 bases, and 8 bases lay between the germline ends. The CDR3 protein is CAISGAGNIQYF. CDR3 in DNA: TGTGCCATCAGTGGGGCAGGGAACATTCAGTACTTC.

The chain is built from TRBV29-1 and TRBJ1-1, with D tentatively TRBD1 (5 bases). The length of the CDR3 is 12 residues. Germline lookup yields CDR1 SQVTM and CDR2 ANQGSEA. V dropped 4 bases and J dropped 0 bases, with 6 bases sitting between them. In nucleotides, the CDR3 is TGCAGCGTTGGCAGGGTGAACACTGAAGCTTTCTTT. Protein product: CSVGRVNTEAFF.

The J gene is TRBJ2-5, the V gene TRBV2; TRBD2 aligns across 9 bases. Trimming took 2 bases from V and 4 from J; bases not matched to a gene: 8. CDR3 size: 16 residues. Germline V gene data show CDR1 as SNHLY and CDR2 as FYNNEI. The CDR3 DNA follows: TGTGCCAGCAGTGAATCCGGGGCGGGGGGGCCAGAGACCCAGTACTTC. It is translated as CASSESGAGGPETQYF.

The CDR3 here is CASSLTASTDTQYF. As DNA, the CDR3 is TGTGCCAGCAGTCTGACAGCTAGCACAGATACGCAGTATTTT. The chain couples TRBV6-5 to TRBJ2-3; a possible D gene is TRBD1 (5 bases). This CDR3 comprises 14 residues. Germline CDR1 reads MNHEY; CDR2 reads SVGAGI. Trimming took 5 bases from V and 0 from J, leaving 9 bases between them.

This chain links TRBV2 with TRBJ1-2; TRBD1 is a possible D gene (5 bases). V was clipped by 4 bases and J by 8 bases, with 17 bases between them. Germline V gene sequence: CDR1 SNHLY, CDR2 FYNNEI. The CDR3 runs to 14 residues. CDR3 coding DNA: TGTGCCAGCAGTGTACAGGATTCGGGGGAGGGCTACACCTTC. It encodes CASSVQDSGEGYTF.

The V call is TRBV4-2, the J call TRBJ2-3, with D possibly being TRBD2 (6 bases). Germline V gene sequence: CDR1 LGHNA, CDR2 YNFKEQ. Trimming stripped 1 base from V and 6 bases from J, with 20 bases between. This CDR3 comprises 17 residues. CDR3 sequence: CASSQGRRGRVGDTQYF. The CDR3 nucleotides are TGTGCCAGCAGCCAAGGTCGGAGGGGAAGGGTGGGTGATACGCAGTATTTT.

The chain recombines TRBV9 with TRBJ2-5; D not resolved. The CDR3 covers 9 residues. The ends were cut back, 7 bases at V and 6 bases at J, with 4 bases in the middle. Looked up from germline, CDR1 is SGDLS and CDR2 is YYNGEE. CDR3 DNA: TGTGCCAGCGAGAAGACCCAGTACTTC. It yields the protein CASEKTQYF. The whole variable domain, remainder taken from reference TRBV9 and TRBJ2-5, is DSGVTQTPKHLITATGQRVTLRCSPRSGDLSVYWYQQSLDQGLQFLIQYYNGEERAKGNILERFSAQQFPDLHSELNLSSLELGDSALYFCASEKTQYFGPGTRLLVL.

This sequence joins TRBV18 and TRBJ2-7; 8 bases agree with TRBD1. CDR1 is KGHSH, CDR2 LQKENI, per germline. Losses at the gene ends were 6 bases for V and 2 bases for J; bases not matched to a gene: 12. This CDR3 has 16 amino acids. This CDR3 reads CASSRARDRRTYEQYF. Here the CDR3 DNA reads TGTGCCAGCTCCCGGGCTAGGGACAGGCGGACCTACGAGCAGTACTTC. The full variable domain, with the rest looked up from reference TRBV18 and TRBJ2-7, is NAGVMQNPRHLVRRRGQEARLRCSPMKGHSHVYWYRQLPEEGLKFMVYLQKENIIDESGMPKERFSAEFPKEGPSILRIQQVVRGDSAAYFCASSRARDRRTYEQYFGPGTRLTVT.

The chain links TRBV28 to TRBJ2-5; no reliable D call. Germline CDR1 reads MDHEN; CDR2 reads SYDVKM. The ends were cut back, 7 bases at V and 3 bases at J, with 15 bases in the middle. CDR3 length: 14 residues. CDR3 nucleotide sequence: TGTGCCAGCACTCTCCCGCAGGCAAAAGAGACCCAGTACTTC. As protein: CASTLPQAKETQYF.

The chain uses TRBV9 and TRBJ1-4, with a tentative D call TRBD1 (6 bases). The V gene lost 4 bases and the J gene lost 0 bases, with 16 bases spanning the gap. From germline, CDR1 is SGDLS and CDR2 YYNGEE. The CDR3 loop spans 17 amino acids. This chain's CDR3 is CASSPRQANPTNEKLFF. The CDR3, as DNA: TGTGCCAGCAGCCCACGACAGGCGAACCCAACTAATGAAAAACTGTTTTTT. The whole variable domain, filled in from reference TRBV9 and TRBJ1-4, reads DSGVTQTPKHLITATGQRVTLRCSPRSGDLSVYWYQQSLDQGLQFLIQYYNGEERAKGNILERFSAQQFPDLHSELNLSSLELGDSALYFCASSPRQANPTNEKLFFGSGTQLSVL.

This clone was counted only a few times. V gene TRBV7-8 combines with J gene TRBJ2-7; TRBD2 matches 8 bases. The length of the CDR3 is 16 residues. Trimming removed 5 bases from V and 2 bases from J; junction bases left unmatched: 11. The V gene's germline CDR1 is SGHVS and CDR2 FQNEAQ. DNA for the CDR3: TGTGCCAGCAGCCGGCGAACTAGCGGTTCGACCTACGAGCAGTACTTC. Its translation is CASSRRTSGSTYEQYF. Full variable domain (remainder filled in from reference TRBV7-8 and TRBJ2-7): GAGVSQSPRYKVAKRGQDVALRCDPISGHVSLFWYQQALGQGPEFLTYFQNEAQLDKSGLPSDRFFAERPEGSVSTLKIQRTQQEDSAVYLCASSRRTSGSTYEQYFGPGTRLTVT.

The CDR3 sequence is CASSEYPGGVAFF. The CDR3 nucleotides read TGTGCCAGCAGTGAATATCCCGGAGGGGTAGCTTTCTTT. The chain joins TRBV25-1 to TRBJ1-1, with D possibly being TRBD1 (5 bases). V was shortened by 0 bases and J by 10 bases, with 12 bases between the two germline ends. This CDR3 has 13 amino acids. Germline V gives CDR1 MGHDK, CDR2 SYGVNS.

This clone has a handful of counts. The rearrangement uses TRBV5-4 and TRBJ1-3, with unresolved D. V dropped 4 bases and J dropped 4 bases, with 6 bases sitting between them. Germline CDR1 is SGHNT and CDR2 is YYREEE (reference sequence). This CDR3 is built from 12 residues. In nucleotides, the CDR3 is TGTGCCAGCAGCCGGAGGGGAAACACCATATATTTT. Its protein product is CASSRRGNTIYF.

This clone appeared a single time. The V and J genes are TRBV27 and TRBJ2-3, with a weak D call TRBD2 (5 bases). This CDR3 comprises 17 residues. Germline CDR1 and CDR2: MNHEY and SMNVEV (reference sequence). V was trimmed by 3 bases and J by 2 bases, leaving 18 bases between them. CDR3 in amino acids: CASSFTLGSGATDTQYF. In nucleotides, the CDR3 is TGTGCCAGCAGTTTCACCCTGGGGAGCGGAGCCACAGATACGCAGTATTTT.

The chain is built from TRBV7-2 and TRBJ2-3; D is undetermined. Germline V gives CDR1 SGHTA, CDR2 FQGNSA. Trimming removed 3 bases at V and 7 bases at J, with 14 bases between. The CDR3 length is 14 residues. The CDR3 coding sequence is TGTGCCAGCAGCTTCGGGTCTCCCCCGAATACGCAGTATTTT. Amino acid sequence: CASSFGSPPNTQYF.